The entry below describes one T cell receptor (beta chain). This sample was taken from a study of blood T cell repertoires in COVID-19. Study overall: T cells, B-cell-depleted T cells, or PBMCs supplied cDNA or gDNA.

In the original processing: Reference gene primer amplification in the assay estimated nucleated cell counts. Some clones are missing from TCRdb's copy, which holds only in-frame ones; the method was immunoSEQ multiplex PCR. The V and J calls and clone size come from that table; D and trimming were worked out from the DNA. The repertoire includes over 100,000 clones, approximately 91% of them detected once, and more than 4.5% sits in the top ten. Deletions cut 2 bases from V and 0 bases from J, with 12 bases between. The CDR3 extends over 16 amino acids. Per germline, CDR1 LNHNV and CDR2 YYDKDF (reference sequence).

The sequence derives from a human donor in a cohort sampled during active COVID-19. Sequencing was carried out using peripheral blood. The chain carries TRBV15 and TRBJ2-3; D might be TRBD1 (5 bases). CDR3 DNA sequence: TGTGCCACCAGCAGAACAGGTGTAGCAAGCACAGATACGCAGTATTTT. Its translation: CATSRTGVASTDTQYF. The whole variable domain, filled in from reference TRBV15 and TRBJ2-3, reads DAMVIQNPRYQVTQFGKPVTLSCSQTLNHNVMYWYQQKSSQAPKLLFHYYDKDFNNEADTPDNFQSRRPNTSFCFLDIRSPGLGDTAMYLCATSRTGVASTDTQYFGPGTRLTVL.